This TCR beta chain was sequenced in a study of CD8+CD57+ T cells in acquired aplastic anemia. Findings and limits, study-wide: Researchers reported that CD8+ Simpson's diversity was not significantly different in patients versus controls.

Patients chosen for sequencing had shown CD8+CD57+ cell expansion by flow cytometry. Sampling of blood occurred while the patients had still received no therapy. V was clipped by 0 bases and J by 4 bases; unmatched bases: 4. CDR1 and CDR2 from the germline V gene are SGHDT and YYEEEE. CDR3 size: 15 residues. Details on this clonotype: No antigen is known for it.

TCR beta VDJ and CDR3 were profiled, and genomic DNA was the template. TCRdb redid the calling of the reads with MiXCR, one entry per CDR3 protein. The sample shows 200,000 or so distinct CDR3 sequences, 48% of them seen only once. The receptor was derived from a human donor with aplastic anemia. The sample comprised sorted CD4+, CD8+, or CD8+CD57+ T cells (not recorded which) from PBMCs. This chain uses TRBV5-6 with TRBJ1-3; TRBD1 matches 7 bases. For the CDR3, the DNA is TGTGCCAGCAGCTTGGGGGGACAGTCGGGAAACACCATATATTTT. Residues: CASSLGGQSGNTIYF.